The source of this T cell receptor beta chain is a study of blood T cell repertoires in COVID-19 (dated by TCRdb to about 2020). Concerning the study at large: Collaborator samples came from the United States, Italy and Spain and covered acute and convalescent phases of COVID-19. The material from the prospective study consisted of cDNA or gDNA derived from T cells, B-cell-depleted T cells, or PBMCs. Subjects who had been exposed to COVID-19, were actively infected with it, or had recovered from it provided the deeply sampled blood TCRbeta repertoires that made up the dataset. The repertoires were made available in a free public database intended to serve as a resource for research on the immune response to SARS-CoV-2. The samples were drawn from the first 160 participants of the ongoing ImmuneRACE study and from 1,254 subjects provided by 6 global collaborators. A de-identified subject ID, COVID-19 status, age in years and sex were almost always included in the sample metadata. Where available, HLA class I and class II types were taken from metadata supplied by the sample provider and were not determined by assay-based typing.

This clone occurred once. Its antigen is not yet known. There are no base qualities to consult, and no much larger clone falls within one base. The immunoSEQ Assay, a bias-controlled multiplex PCR, was used to amplify TCRbeta CDR3 regions from genomic DNA. As for how the authors treated the data: Nucleated cell counts per sample were estimated from amplification of reference gene primers within the assay. Sequence reads were collapsed and filtered to measure the absolute abundance of every unique TCRbeta CDR3 rearrangement. For each sample, productive Simpson clonality was calculated by taking the square root of Simpson's diversity index across productive rearrangements. In TCRdb, the immuneACCESS table is reduced to in-frame sequences with V and J assigned. These tables do not hold every clone; where another copy was compared, an unresolved V gene accounts for under half, and the others remain unexplained. V, J and clone size are taken as reported in that table, and D and trimming were inferred from the DNA itself. Here the sample has 350,000 to 400,000 clones; about 90% occur a single time. Of the sample, less than 2% falls within the top ten clones.

Participants in the prospective study were aged about 18 to 89 years, lived in 20 to 25 United States geographic areas, and enrolled through a virtual design. In the prospective study, cohorts were assigned on the basis of participant-reported clinical history obtained from a screening survey and a study questionnaire. Recovered participants in ImmuneRACE Cohort 3 were defined as having two consecutive negative NP/OP PCR tests, clearance from a healthcare professional, or resolution of symptoms. Mobile phlebotomists in the prospective study collected whole blood, serum and a nasopharyngeal or oropharyngeal swab from every participant. Additional blood draws and questionnaires over an approximately 2-month period could optionally be provided by prospective study participants. Prospective study blood samples were shipped either frozen or at room temperature before DNA extraction. Overall results and qualifications from the work: The quantity of clinical and demographic metadata differed by source and by participant and was supplied without curation.

The CDR3 runs 14 amino acids, cysteine and phenylalanine included. Only the CDR3 part of the read is kept: 42 bases, read in frame from the first base. V was cut back by 8 bases and J by 0 bases, leaving a gap of 13 bases between them. CDR1 and CDR2, per the germline V gene, are ENHRY and SYGVKD. The chain was built from TRBV10-3 and TRBJ1-1, with TRBD1 tentatively as D gene (6 bases match). The source is a woman in her 30s who had recovered from COVID-19. The sequencing sample was made of PBMCs or T cells enriched from blood (not recorded which). In nucleotide form, the sequence is TGTGCCATCTCCCAGGGGACGATGAACACTGAAGCTTTCTTT. This codes for CAISQGTMNTEAFF.